The 6 T cell receptor beta chains below were found in one sample sequenced in a study of T-cell memory formation after mild COVID-19. TCRdb re-derived calls from the 5' RACE reads in MiXCR, one entry per CDR3 protein. The sample lists approximately 250,000 distinct CDR3 sequences; about 16% were seen once. The sequenced sample was PBMCs or a T cell subset sorted from them (not recorded which). These TCRs come from an adult woman who had mild COVID-19 (a few samples of this study predate the infection). Cell type and time point are not known.

V usage is TRBV12-3 or TRBV12-4 and J usage is TRBJ2-3; unclear D gene. This CDR3 is built from 15 residues. Between the trimmed V and J ends, which lost 6 bases and 0 bases, there was a span of 13 bases. In DNA form, the CDR3 reads TGTGCCAGCAGACCAAGGGCGTCCAGCACAGATACGCAGTATTTT. It translates to CASRPRASSTDTQYF.

In nucleotides, the CDR3 is TGTGCCAGCAGTTTCGGACAGGGGCGAGGCAATGAGCAGTTCTTC. It is translated as CASSFGQGRGNEQFF. This rearrangement joins TRBV12-3 or TRBV12-4 to TRBJ2-1; 9 bases align to TRBD1. This CDR3 has 15 residues. Trimming took 3 bases from V and 6 from J; bases not matched to a gene: 6.

The rearrangement uses TRBV5-1 and TRBJ1-5, with 7 bases matching TRBD1. The germline V gene has CDR1 SGHRS and CDR2 YFSETQ. The CDR3 has 14 residues. V was pared by 3 bases and J by 4 bases, with 4 bases of the junction left unmatched. The chain's CDR3 is CASSSGTENQPQHF. The CDR3, as DNA: TGCGCCAGCAGCTCCGGGACAGAAAATCAGCCCCAGCATTTT.

This clonotype was seen repeatedly, ten times or more. J is TRBJ2-1 and V is TRBV7-3; TRBD2 might be the D (6 bases). The CDR3 has 13 residues. Germline V gene sequence: CDR1 SGHTA, CDR2 FQGTGA. The V end lost 5 bases, the J end lost 6 bases, and 11 bases lay between the germline ends. In nucleotides, the CDR3 is TGTGCCAGCAGCCCCGGGACTTCCAATGAGCAGTTCTTC. This sequence encodes CASSPGTSNEQFF. The complete variable domain, with remaining parts taken from reference TRBV7-3 and TRBJ2-1, reads GAGVSQTPSNKVTEKGKYVELRCDPISGHTALYWYRQSLGQGPEFLIYFQGTGAADDSGLPNDRFFAVRPEGSVSTLKIQRTERGDSAVYLCASSPGTSNEQFFGPGTRLTVL.

The chain has TRBV29-1 and TRBJ2-1; 12 nucleotides line up with TRBD2. From germline, CDR1 is SQVTM and CDR2 ANQGSEA. This CDR3 spans 14 amino acids. Written as DNA, the CDR3 is TGCACCGCCACCCGGACTAGCGGGATCGACGAGCAGTTCTTC. Its translation: CTATRTSGIDEQFF.

This clonotype was recorded a few times. V and J are TRBV11-2 and TRBJ2-7, with D maybe TRBD1 (5 bases). The V end lost 5 bases, the J end lost 0 bases, and 14 bases lay between the germline ends. CDR3 size: 15 residues. Germline CDR1 is SGHAT and CDR2 is FQNNGV. The CDR3 nucleotides read TGTGCCAGCAGCCCCGTCCCAGGGCGCTCCTACGAGCAGTACTTC. Protein product: CASSPVPGRSYEQYF.